A single sample gave rise to the 23 T cell receptor beta chains below, sequenced in a study of Ad26.COV2.S vaccination and SARS-CoV-2 variants. Sequencing used immunoSEQ multiplex PCR; TCRdb keeps in-frame clones, though not all of them. The data show around 420,000 clones, around 89% seen once. Treatment: roughly 20 received Ad26.COV2.S at low or high dose, single or two shots; 5 received placebo; per-sample allocation not given. Samples came from day 63 after the first vaccine or placebo injection. The sample in question was peripheral blood, obtained in a trial of Ad26.COV2.S vaccine versus placebo. Source of these receptors: a person between 18 and 59 years old who received the Ad26.COV2.S COVID-19 vaccine or a placebo.

The chain is built from TRBV12-3 or TRBV12-4 and TRBJ2-3; perhaps D is TRBD1 or TRBD2 (5 bases each). This CDR3 contains 13 residues. Trimming left V 1 base short and J 5 bases short, with 7 bases between. The CDR3 nucleotides read TGTGCCAGCAGTTTAGTGGGGGTAGATACGCAGTATTTT. Residues: CASSLVGVDTQYF.

The chain joins TRBV25-1 to TRBJ1-1; the D gene is possibly TRBD1 (6 bases). In germline, CDR1 is MGHDK, CDR2 SYGVNS. The CDR3 covers 15 residues. The V and J ends lost 1 base and 5 bases respectively, with 14 bases between them. This chain's CDR3 is CASSEFRGPGTEAFF. Here the CDR3 DNA reads TGTGCCAGCAGTGAATTCAGGGGCCCGGGGACTGAAGCTTTCTTT. Full variable domain (missing parts from reference TRBV25-1 and TRBJ1-1): EADIYQTPRYLVIGTGKKITLECSQTMGHDKMYWYQQDPGMELHLIHYSYGVNSTEKGDLSSESTVSRIRTEHFPLTLESARPSHTSQYLCASSEFRGPGTEAFFGQGTRLTVV.

This clone has a handful of counts. The chain joins TRBV30 to TRBJ2-2, with D unresolved. CDR1 is GTSNPN and CDR2 is SVGIG in the germline V gene (reference sequence). V was pared by 0 bases and J by 3 bases, with 5 bases between. The CDR3 is 13 residues long. In DNA, the CDR3 is TGTGCCTGGAGTGTTGGGGACACCGGGGAGCTGTTTTTT. It encodes CAWSVGDTGELFF.

This rearrangement joins TRBV6-5 to TRBJ1-3; tentative D call: TRBD1 (5 bases). CDR3 length equals 14 residues. V gave up 2 bases and J gave up 8 bases, with 13 bases separating them. CDR1 is MNHEY and CDR2 is SVGAGI in the germline V gene. CDR3 sequence reads: CASSYDRDIDTIYF. The CDR3 nucleotides are TGTGCCAGCAGTTACGACAGAGACATAGACACCATATATTTT.

The chain carries TRBV30 and TRBJ1-6; a possible D gene is TRBD1 (6 bases). Germline CDR1 reads GTSNPN; CDR2 reads SVGIG (reference sequence). The CDR3 has 15 amino acids. The germline V and J ends were trimmed by 1 base and 0 bases, with 7 bases remaining between them. CDR3 loop: CAWSGRGSYNSPLHF. The CDR3 nucleotides read TGTGCCTGGAGTGGCAGGGGCTCCTATAATTCACCCCTCCACTTT.

CDR3 loop: CASSSRHRTDTQYF. The CDR3 region has the DNA TGCGCCAGCAGCTCCCGACACCGCACAGATACGCAGTATTTT. The chain uses TRBV4-1 and TRBJ2-3; no firm D call. Per the germline V gene, CDR1 is MGHRA and CDR2 is YSYEKL. Deletions cut 5 bases from V and 1 base from J, with 10 bases between. The CDR3 spans 14 residues.

This chain connects TRBV30 to TRBJ2-1; D is unclear. CDR3 size: 14 residues. V was pared by 6 bases and J by 0 bases, with 12 bases between. The germline V gene has CDR1 GTSNPN and CDR2 SVGIG (reference sequence). The CDR3 protein is CACDHTRSYNEQFF. The CDR3 nucleotides read TGTGCCTGCGATCACACTCGCTCCTACAATGAGCAGTTCTTC.

This clone was counted once. The J gene is TRBJ1-2, the V gene TRBV12-3 or TRBV12-4; D is undetermined. The CDR3 spans 13 residues. The V end lost 5 bases, the J end lost 5 bases, and 12 bases lay between the germline ends. CDR3: CASSGGPGYGYTF. CDR3 in DNA: TGTGCCAGCAGTGGCGGCCCGGGGTATGGCTACACCTTC.

V usage is TRBV11-2 and J usage is TRBJ1-2; 7 bases match TRBD1. Germline CDR1 is SGHAT and CDR2 is FQNNGV. V gave up 4 bases and J gave up 3 bases; unmatched junction bases: 11. The length of the CDR3 is 16 residues. The CDR3 sequence is CASSSNNQGEDYGYTF. Written as DNA, the CDR3 is TGTGCCAGCAGCTCCAACAATCAGGGGGAAGACTATGGCTACACCTTC. The complete variable domain, with remaining parts taken from reference TRBV11-2 and TRBJ1-2, reads EAGVAQSPRYKIIEKRQSVAFWCNPISGHATLYWYQQILGQGPKLLIQFQNNGVVDDSQLPKDRFSAERLKGVDSTLKIQPAKLEDSAVYLCASSSNNQGEDYGYTFGSGTRLTVV.

The chain combines TRBV6-5 with TRBJ1-4; no definite D call. V dropped 2 bases and J dropped 6 bases, with 10 bases sitting between them. There are 14 residues in the CDR3. Germline assignment: CDR1 MNHEY and CDR2 SVGAGI. CDR3 loop: CASSYAAGDEKLFF. For the CDR3, the DNA is TGTGCCAGCAGTTACGCGGCAGGAGATGAAAAACTGTTTTTT.

The chain couples TRBV25-1 to TRBJ1-2; weak D call: TRBD1 (6 bases). The germline V gene encodes CDR1 MGHDK and CDR2 SYGVNS. Trimming stripped 3 bases from V and 8 bases from J, with 16 bases between. This CDR3 contains 14 residues. The CDR3 sequence is CASSDHPRGQGYTF. In DNA, the CDR3 is TGTGCCAGCAGTGATCACCCCAGGGGCCAGGGCTACACCTTC.

This clone occurred once. The chain carries TRBV2 and TRBJ1-3; D remains ambiguous. The CDR3 length is 14 residues. The ends were cut back, 10 bases at V and 0 bases at J, with 13 bases in the middle. In germline, CDR1 is SNHLY, CDR2 FYNNEI. CDR3 protein: CATKREDSGNTIYF. CDR3 nucleotides: TGTGCCACAAAGCGGGAGGACTCTGGAAACACCATATATTTT.

The chain couples TRBV9 to TRBJ2-7, with TRBD2 as a possible D gene (6 bases). There are 12 residues in the CDR3. V was clipped by 4 bases and J by 9 bases, with 14 bases between them. Germline V gives CDR1 SGDLS, CDR2 YYNGEE. CDR3 region: CASSPHSGAQYF. For the CDR3, the DNA is TGTGCCAGCAGCCCACACTCGGGAGCGCAGTACTTC.

This rearrangement joins TRBV7-9 to TRBJ2-7; D ambiguous. V lost 4 bases and J lost 2, with 6 bases in between. The CDR3 contains 12 residues. Germline assignment: CDR1 SEHNR and CDR2 FQNEAQ (reference sequence). The CDR3 protein is CASSSAAYEQYF. In nucleotides, the CDR3 is TGTGCCAGCAGCTCAGCAGCCTACGAGCAGTACTTC.

The gene calls are TRBV19 and TRBJ2-5; TRBD1 agrees at 8 bases. The CDR3 has 20 residues. Germline V gives CDR1 LNHDA, CDR2 SQIVND (reference sequence). V trimming: 5 bases; J trimming: 4 bases; junction bases outside the gene matches: 24. The CDR3 loop is CASSVRGIRSTRGPRETQYF. The CDR3, as DNA: TGTGCCAGTAGTGTACGTGGGATCCGATCGACCAGGGGGCCAAGAGAGACCCAGTACTTC.

This clone was seen only once. This rearrangement joins TRBV9 to TRBJ2-1; the match to TRBD2 covers 7 bases. The V and J ends lost 0 bases and 6 bases, in that order; junction bases with no gene match: 9. CDR3 length: 16 amino acids. CDR1 and CDR2 from the germline V gene are SGDLS and YYNGEE. The CDR3 coding sequence is TGTGCCAGCAGCGTAGCTCCGGGGGGAAGGGTCAATGAGCAGTTCTTC. Translating it yields CASSVAPGGRVNEQFF. The variable domain in full, completed from reference TRBV9 and TRBJ2-1, reads DSGVTQTPKHLITATGQRVTLRCSPRSGDLSVYWYQQSLDQGLQFLIQYYNGEERAKGNILERFSAQQFPDLHSELNLSSLELGDSALYFCASSVAPGGRVNEQFFGPGTRLTVL.

In the case of this clone: In the same sample, other DNA sequences code for this CDR3. CDR3 in amino acids: CASSLAETQYF. In DNA, the CDR3 is TGTGCCAGCAGCTTAGCGGAGACCCAGTACTTC. The chain recombines TRBV7-2 with TRBJ2-5; no firm D call. With 0 bases removed from V and 5 bases from J, the gap between germline ends came to 1 base. This CDR3 comprises 11 residues. Germline V lookup: CDR1 SGHTA, CDR2 FQGNSA.

The chain couples TRBV27 to TRBJ1-2, with TRBD1 as a possible D gene (5 bases). The ends were cut back, 5 bases at V and 3 bases at J, with 16 bases in the middle. The CDR3 spans 15 residues. Germline loops: CDR1 MNHEY, CDR2 SMNVEV (reference sequence). The CDR3 region has the DNA TGTGCCAGCAGTCCTAATCGACAGCAGTACTATGGCTACACCTTC. Translated, it gives CASSPNRQQYYGYTF.

The V gene is TRBV7-9, the J gene TRBJ2-7; 7 bases line up with TRBD1. The CDR3 consists of 14 residues. The V gene's germline CDR1 is SEHNR and CDR2 FQNEAQ (reference sequence). The ends lost 3 bases at V and 5 bases at J; junction bases unmatched: 7. CDR3 coding DNA: TGTGCCAGCAGCTTGGGGCCGACAGGGAACGAGCAGTACTTC. Its translation is CASSLGPTGNEQYF.

The V and J genes are TRBV3-1 (or the pseudogene TRBV3-2) and TRBJ2-5; 7 bases fit TRBD1. CDR1 and CDR2 (germline): LGHDT, YNNKEL (reference sequence). There are 15 residues in the CDR3. The V and J ends lost 4 bases and 1 base, in that order; junction bases with no gene match: 6. The CDR3, as DNA: TGTGCCAGCAGCCTCGGACAGGTTTCCCAAGAGACCCAGTACTTC. This gives the protein CASSLGQVSQETQYF.

The chain couples TRBV13 to TRBJ2-3; 14 positions match TRBD2. The V segment lost 5 bases and the J segment 4 bases; nucleotides outside the gene matches: 11. This CDR3 spans 18 amino acids. Looked up from germline, CDR1 is PRHDT and CDR2 is FYEKMQ (reference sequence). The CDR3 region is CASSGLGTSGGPPDTQYF. CDR3 DNA: TGTGCCAGCAGCGGCCTCGGGACTAGCGGGGGTCCGCCAGATACGCAGTATTTT.

The chain links TRBV19 to TRBJ2-7; the D gene is possibly TRBD2 (7 bases). V lost 1 base to trimming and J lost 3 bases, with 19 bases between them. CDR3 length: 17 amino acids. Germline V lookup: CDR1 LNHDA, CDR2 SQIVND (reference sequence). The CDR3 sequence is CASSIAGGQTPLYEQYF. The DNA for the CDR3 is TGTGCCAGTAGTATAGCGGGGGGCCAAACTCCACTCTACGAGCAGTACTTC.

The genes are TRBV19 and TRBJ2-3; D possibly corresponds to TRBD1 (5 bases). This CDR3 has 17 amino acids. V lost 6 bases and J lost 1, with 20 bases in between. The V gene's germline CDR1 is LNHDA and CDR2 SQIVND (reference sequence). In DNA form, the CDR3 reads TGTGCCAGTAGCTACCCCCCGAAGGGGATGGGCACAGATACGCAGTATTTT. It codes for CASSYPPKGMGTDTQYF.